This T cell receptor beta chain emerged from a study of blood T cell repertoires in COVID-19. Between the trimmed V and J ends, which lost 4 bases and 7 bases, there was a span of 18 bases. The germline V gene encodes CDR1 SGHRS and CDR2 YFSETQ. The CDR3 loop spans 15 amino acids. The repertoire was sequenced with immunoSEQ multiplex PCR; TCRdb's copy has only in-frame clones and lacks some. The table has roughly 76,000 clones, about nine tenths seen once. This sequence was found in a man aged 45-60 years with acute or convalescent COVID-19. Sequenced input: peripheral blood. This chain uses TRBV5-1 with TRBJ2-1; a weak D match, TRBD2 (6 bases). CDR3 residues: CASSVTSPSVNEQFF. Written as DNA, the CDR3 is TGCGCCAGCAGCGTGACTAGTCCCTCGGTTAATGAGCAGTTCTTC.